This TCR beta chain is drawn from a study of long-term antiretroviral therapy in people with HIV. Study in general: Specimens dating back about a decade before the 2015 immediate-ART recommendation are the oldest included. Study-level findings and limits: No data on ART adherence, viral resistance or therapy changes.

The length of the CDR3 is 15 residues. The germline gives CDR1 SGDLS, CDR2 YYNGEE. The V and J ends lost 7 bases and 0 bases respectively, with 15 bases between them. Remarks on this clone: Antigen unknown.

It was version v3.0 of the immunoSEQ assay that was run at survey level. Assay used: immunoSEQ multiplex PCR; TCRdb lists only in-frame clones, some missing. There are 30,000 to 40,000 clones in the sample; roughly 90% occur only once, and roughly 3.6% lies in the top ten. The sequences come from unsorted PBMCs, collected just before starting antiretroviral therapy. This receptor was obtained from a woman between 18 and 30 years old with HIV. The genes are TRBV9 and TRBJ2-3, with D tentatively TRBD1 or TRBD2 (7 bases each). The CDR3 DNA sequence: TGTGCCAGCTCCAGGGGGGGAGCTAGCACAGATACGCAGTATTTT. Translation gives CASSRGGASTDTQYF.